A single sample is the source of the 32 T cell receptor beta chains below, sequenced in a study of shared clonotypes between healthy human individuals. Profiling relied on immunoSEQ multiplex PCR, and the TCRdb table lists in-frame clones only, not all of them. The table lists 80,000 to 100,000 clones, 60% to 75% of them singletons, with 45% to 55% in the top ten. Material: memory CD8+ T cells sorted from blood. The subset: CD45RO+ cells pooled with CCR7-negative TemRA cells. These receptors were collected from a man aged 30 to 39 in good health.

This clone has just one count. The chain joins TRBV27 to TRBJ1-5, with no clear D. Trimming took off 10 bases at V and 4 bases at J, with 17 bases between the two ends. Germline-derived CDR1 and CDR2 are MNHEY and SMNVEV (reference sequence). The CDR3 has 14 amino acids. The CDR3 DNA follows: TGTGCCACCGGGATGGGGATTGGTAATCAGCCCCAGCATTTT. Amino acids: CATGMGIGNQPQHF.

The chain has TRBV18 and TRBJ2-5; D may be TRBD2 (5 bases). The CDR3 length is 17 residues. The V gene's germline CDR1 is KGHSH and CDR2 LQKENI. Trimming stripped 2 bases from V and 2 bases from J, with 18 bases between. The CDR3 DNA sequence: TGTGCCAGCTCACCAGGCGTCCTAGCCGGGATACAAGAGACCCAGTACTTC. Translated: CASSPGVLAGIQETQYF.

The chain employs TRBV25-1 and TRBJ2-7; D is perhaps TRBD1 (5 bases). Trimming removed 3 bases from V and 7 bases from J, with 13 bases in between. The V gene's germline CDR1 is MGHDK and CDR2 SYGVNS. This CDR3 region has 13 residues. The CDR3 nucleotides are TGTGCCAGCAGTGACAGGGCTGTTCGAGAGCAGTACTTC. Translated: CASSDRAVREQYF.

As regards this clone: This specimen includes other DNA sequences encoding the same CDR3. The chain is built from TRBV2 and TRBJ1-2; D call uncertain. The CDR3 is 13 residues long. Looked up from germline, CDR1 is SNHLY and CDR2 is FYNNEI. The ends were cut back, 3 bases at V and 0 bases at J, with 5 bases in the middle. The CDR3 sequence is CASSDTANYGYTF. In nucleotides, the CDR3 is TGTGCCAGCAGTGATACGGCTAACTATGGCTACACCTTC.

The gene calls are TRBV6-1 and TRBJ2-7; D ambiguous. CDR1 MNHNS and CDR2 SASEGT come from the germline V gene. CDR3 length equals 13 residues. Trimming cost V 2 bases and J 6 bases, with 11 bases left between them. This chain's CDR3 is CASSEWIDSEQYF. The CDR3 DNA reads as TGTGCCAGCAGTGAATGGATAGACTCCGAGCAGTACTTC.

The V gene is TRBV6-6, the J gene TRBJ1-1; the D gene is possibly TRBD1 (5 bases). Germline CDR1 MNHNY, CDR2 SVGAGI (reference sequence). V was clipped by 2 bases and J by 4 bases, with 11 bases between them. The CDR3 covers 14 residues. CDR3 in amino acids: CASSYRGESTEAFF. The CDR3 bases are TGTGCCAGCAGTTACCGAGGGGAAAGCACTGAAGCTTTCTTT.

The chain combines TRBV29-1 with TRBJ2-7; possibly TRBD1 for D (6 bases). The germline V gene encodes CDR1 SQVTM and CDR2 ANQGSEA. The V gene lost 7 bases and the J gene lost 2 bases, with 9 bases spanning the gap. The length of the CDR3 is 11 residues. The DNA for the CDR3 is TGCAGCGCGCGACAGGCCTACGAGCAGTACTTC. As protein: CSARQAYEQYF.

The chain couples TRBV29-1 to TRBJ2-1, with D unclear. This CDR3 has 13 residues. V was pared by 5 bases and J by 0 bases, with 8 bases between. Germline V gives CDR1 SQVTM, CDR2 ANQGSEA. CDR3 sequence: CSVIGVSYNEQFF. The CDR3 DNA sequence: TGCAGCGTTATCGGTGTCTCCTACAATGAGCAGTTCTTC.

V and J are TRBV6-6 and TRBJ2-2; no clear D gene. V was clipped by 4 bases and J by 2 bases, with 2 bases between them. The CDR3 runs to 12 residues. CDR1 is MNHNY and CDR2 is SVGAGI in the germline V gene (reference sequence). In DNA form, the CDR3 reads TGTGCCAGCAGTTTCAACACCGGGGAGCTGTTTTTT. The encoded protein is CASSFNTGELFF.

The chain has TRBV7-2 and TRBJ2-7; unclear D gene. Trimming took off 3 bases at V and 9 bases at J, with 12 bases between the two ends. From germline, CDR1 is SGHTA and CDR2 FQGNSA. The CDR3 length is 12 residues. The CDR3 loop reads CASSLQASGQYF. The CDR3 nucleotides read TGTGCCAGCAGCTTGCAAGCCTCGGGGCAGTACTTC.

The chain joins TRBV25-1 to TRBJ2-7, with 8 nucleotides matching TRBD2. The CDR3 contains 17 residues. Per germline, CDR1 MGHDK and CDR2 SYGVNS. Germline trimming cut 4 bases from V and 2 bases from J; bases unmatched to any gene: 13. CDR3 sequence reads: CASSAQLAEDSPYEQYF. The CDR3 nucleotides read TGTGCCAGCAGTGCTCAACTAGCGGAAGATTCCCCCTACGAGCAGTACTTC.

This clone was seen a single time. V gene TRBV6-5 combines with J gene TRBJ1-5, with 7 positions matching TRBD1. The CDR3 is 15 amino acids. Germline loops: CDR1 MNHEY, CDR2 SVGAGI. The V and J ends lost 6 bases and 0 bases, in that order; junction bases with no gene match: 5. As DNA, the CDR3 is TGTGCCAGCAGCCTAACAGGGGTTAGCAATCAGCCCCAGCATTTT. Residues: CASSLTGVSNQPQHF.

A remark on this clone: Within the sample, other DNA sequences also encode this same CDR3. The chain carries TRBV6-1 and TRBJ1-5, with D perhaps matching TRBD1 (6 bases). Trimming shortened V by 6 bases and J by 1 base, and 10 bases separated the two germline ends. The germline V gene has CDR1 MNHNS and CDR2 SASEGT. The CDR3 is 14 residues long. The CDR3 sequence: CASSRQVSNQPQHF. Here the CDR3 DNA reads TGTGCCAGCAGCCGACAGGTGAGCAATCAGCCCCAGCATTTT.

As concerns this clone: Its ends do not fully match the called genes, so a read error is possible. The V call is TRBV7-2, the J call TRBJ2-1; D gene unclear. This CDR3 is built from 15 residues. Germline V gene data show CDR1 as SGHTA and CDR2 as FQGNSA. The CDR3 sequence is CASSSGWVGYTEQFF. As DNA, the CDR3 is TGTGCCAGCAGCTCCGGATGGGTGGGGTACACTGAGCAGTTCTTC. The full variable domain, in which reference TRBV7-2 and TRBJ2-1 provide the parts outside the CDR3, is GAGVSQSPSNKVTEKGKDVELRCDPISGHTALYWYRQSLGQGLEFLIYFQGNSAPDKSGLPSDRFSAERTGGSVSTLTIQRTQQEDSAVYLCASSSGWVGYTEQFFGPGTRLTVL.

CDR3 nucleotides: TGTGCCAGCAGTACCCCCCCCTGGACTAGCGGGACCTACAATGAGCAGTTCTTC. Its translation is CASSTPPWTSGTYNEQFF. The rearrangement uses TRBV28 and TRBJ2-1, with 12 bases fitting TRBD2. The germline gives CDR1 MDHEN, CDR2 SYDVKM. The CDR3 totals 18 residues. V was clipped by 5 bases and J by 2 bases; unmatched bases: 10.

J is TRBJ2-2 and V is TRBV21-1; TRBD2, the table's D call, lacks a check against the DNA. TRBV21-1 is given as a pseudogene. There are 11 residues in the CDR3. The chain's CDR3 is CASSGSGELFF. The CDR3 region has the DNA TGTGCCAGCAGCGGTAGCGGGGAGCTGTTTTTT.

The gene calls are TRBV15 and TRBJ1-4; D ambiguous. The CDR3 length is 14 residues. CDR1 and CDR2 from the germline V gene are LNHNV and YYDKDF (reference sequence). Trimming took 5 bases from V and 10 from J, leaving 17 bases between them. As DNA, the CDR3 is TGTGCCACCAGCTCCCCGGGGAGGGATGGAAAACTGTTTTTT. As protein: CATSSPGRDGKLFF.

Here the CDR3 DNA reads TGTGCCAGCAGCCCCGGACGAGCGACTAGCACAGATACGCAGTATTTT. Amino acid sequence: CASSPGRATSTDTQYF. The chain employs TRBV7-8 and TRBJ2-3; no clear D gene. CDR1 is SGHVS, CDR2 FQNEAQ, per germline. The CDR3 sequence is 16 residues long. The V end lost 5 bases, the J end lost 0 bases, and 15 bases lay between the germline ends.

V usage is TRBV2 and J usage is TRBJ1-5; tentatively, D is TRBD1 (5 bases). Trimming took off 10 bases at V and 4 bases at J, with 14 bases between the two ends. The CDR3 contains 13 residues. Germline lookup yields CDR1 SNHLY and CDR2 FYNNEI. CDR3 region: CATDDKGNQPQHF. The CDR3 DNA is TGTGCCACCGACGACAAGGGGAATCAGCCCCAGCATTTT.

The chain couples TRBV4-1 to TRBJ2-7, with D maybe TRBD2 (6 bases). Trimming left V 5 bases short and J 3 bases short, with 11 bases between. CDR1 and CDR2 (germline): MGHRA, YSYEKL. The CDR3 has 13 residues. The CDR3 nucleotides are TGCGCCAGCAGCTCTATGGGGGGCTACGAGCAGTACTTC. It codes for CASSSMGGYEQYF.

The chain employs TRBV7-9 and TRBJ1-1; tentative D call: TRBD1 (6 bases). Germline CDR1 SEHNR, CDR2 FQNEAQ (reference sequence). The ends were cut back, 2 bases at V and 5 bases at J, with 15 bases in the middle. The CDR3 totals 15 residues. CDR3 region: CASSLLGAGRTEAFF. The CDR3 bases are TGTGCCAGCAGCTTATTGGGGGCGGGGAGAACTGAAGCTTTCTTT. Full variable domain (missing parts from reference TRBV7-9 and TRBJ1-1): DTGVSQNPRHKITKRGQNVTFRCDPISEHNRLYWYRQTLGQGPEFLTYFQNEAQLEKSRLLSDRFSAERPKGSFSTLEIQRTEQGDSAMYLCASSLLGAGRTEAFFGQGTRLTVV.

This rearrangement joins TRBV25-1 to TRBJ2-1, with TRBD1 identical over 9 bases. The CDR3 extends over 15 amino acids. J gave up 5 bases and V 4 bases, and 6 bases lay outside the gene matches. Germline CDR1 MGHDK, CDR2 SYGVNS. The CDR3 sequence is CASSGGQGSHNEQFF. The DNA of the CDR3 is TGTGCCAGCAGTGGGGGACAGGGTAGTCACAATGAGCAGTTCTTC.

The rearrangement joins TRBV27 to TRBJ2-3, with D perhaps matching TRBD2 (6 bases). This CDR3 contains 15 residues. V lost 7 bases and J lost 2, with 16 bases in between. The germline CDR1 and CDR2 sequences are MNHEY and SMNVEV (reference sequence). The CDR3 region is CASTPHGGNTDTQYF. The CDR3 nucleotides are TGTGCCAGCACCCCCCACGGAGGGAACACAGATACGCAGTATTTT.

This clone was observed a few times. Other nucleotide sequences in the sample specify the same CDR3. The genes are TRBV15 and TRBJ2-7; D call uncertain. The CDR3 is made up of 13 amino acids. V was cut by 3 bases and J by 0 bases, with 6 bases left in between. Per the germline V gene, CDR1 is LNHNV and CDR2 is YYDKDF (reference sequence). CDR3 amino acids: CATSRDLSYEQYF. In DNA form, the CDR3 reads TGTGCCACCAGCAGGGACCTCTCCTACGAGCAGTACTTC.

The chain carries TRBV25-1 and TRBJ2-1; possibly TRBD2 for D (6 bases). Germline CDR1 reads MGHDK; CDR2 reads SYGVNS. Trimming pared 6 bases from V and 5 bases from J, leaving 11 bases between. The CDR3 has 13 amino acids. The CDR3 is CASSGTANNEQFF. The CDR3 DNA reads TGTGCCAGCAGCGGGACTGCAAACAATGAGCAGTTCTTC.

The gene calls are TRBV5-4 and TRBJ2-1; 9 bases map to TRBD2. The CDR3 contains 17 residues. CDR1 and CDR2 (germline): SGHNT, YYREEE (reference sequence). The V segment lost 0 bases and the J segment 6 bases; nucleotides outside the gene matches: 10. Here the CDR3 DNA reads TGTGCCAGCAGCTTGGCTGGGCTAGCGGGAAGCGTCAATGAGCAGTTCTTC. Translation gives CASSLAGLAGSVNEQFF.

On this clone: One end of the junction does not line up with germline, which may come from a read error. The V call is TRBV29-1, the J call TRBJ2-1, with 9 positions matching TRBD2. The CDR3 is 16 residues long. Germline lookup yields CDR1 SQVTM and CDR2 ANQGSEA. CDR3 in amino acids: CSVEGAGGHSYNEQFF. The CDR3 DNA sequence: TGCAGCGTCGAAGGTGCGGGAGGGCATTCCTACAATGAGCAGTTCTTC.

The chain uses TRBV7-2 and TRBJ2-5, with D tentatively TRBD2 (5 bases). Trimming cost V 1 base and J 2 bases, with 8 bases left between them. Per germline, CDR1 SGHTA and CDR2 FQGNSA. The CDR3 has 14 amino acids. CDR3 loop: CASSLDSGQETQYF. The CDR3 region has the DNA TGTGCCAGCAGCTTAGATTCGGGGCAAGAGACCCAGTACTTC. Drawing the rest from reference TRBV7-2 and TRBJ2-5, the complete variable domain is GAGVSQSPSNKVTEKGKDVELRCDPISGHTALYWYRQSLGQGLEFLIYFQGNSAPDKSGLPSDRFSAERTGGSVSTLTIQRTQQEDSAVYLCASSLDSGQETQYFGPGTRLLVL.

The chain recombines TRBV7-9 with TRBJ2-7, with 10 bases lining up with TRBD1. V gave up 6 bases and J gave up 7 bases; unmatched junction bases: 9. Germline V lookup: CDR1 SEHNR, CDR2 FQNEAQ (reference sequence). CDR3 length: 14 residues. The DNA for the CDR3 is TGTGCCAGCAGTCAAGACAGGGGGCTGCGTGAGCAGTACTTC. Translation: CASSQDRGLREQYF.

Turning to this clone: Germline and junction disagree at one end, which may indicate a read error. The chain couples TRBV27 to TRBJ2-1; weak D call: TRBD2 (6 bases). The V gene's germline CDR1 is MNHEY and CDR2 SMNVEV (reference sequence). The CDR3 runs 16 residues. The CDR3 here is CASSPPSGRNTNAQFF. In DNA form, the CDR3 reads TGTGCCAGCAGTCCCCCCAGCGGGCGCAATACTAATGCGCAGTTCTTC.

V usage is TRBV4-3 and J usage is TRBJ1-2; 8 nucleotides line up with TRBD1. The CDR3 length is 14 residues. V lost 3 bases to trimming and J lost 4 bases; unmatched junction nucleotides: 4. Germline values: CDR1 LGHNA, CDR2 YSLEER. CDR3 nucleotides: TGCGCCAGCAGCCAGGACAGGGCGGGCTATGGCTACACCTTC. Amino acids: CASSQDRAGYGYTF.

The chain is built from TRBV11-2 and TRBJ1-3; no reliable D call. The CDR3 covers 17 residues. Germline CDR1 is SGHAT and CDR2 is FQNNGV. Trimming removed 6 bases from V and 0 bases from J, with 18 bases in between. CDR3 nucleotides: TGTGCCAGCAGGCGAATCCCGACGGAGAGCTCTGGAAACACCATATATTTT. This encodes CASRRIPTESSGNTIYF.